These 2 T cell receptor beta chains came from one sample sequenced in a study of blood T cell repertoires in COVID-19. TCRdb's table, derived via immunoSEQ multiplex PCR, lists solely in-frame clones and lacks some. The sample lists 350,000 to 550,000 clones; approximately 90% were seen once. Sequencing was performed on PBMCs or T cells enriched from blood (not recorded which). These receptors originate from a woman between 18 and 30 years old with acute COVID-19.

This sequence joins TRBV28 and TRBJ2-2; 9 nucleotides agree with TRBD1. CDR1 MDHEN and CDR2 SYDVKM come from the germline V gene. V lost 6 bases and J lost 0; bases outside the gene matches: 5. The CDR3 sequence is 16 residues long. The CDR3 region is CASRSRTGANTGELFF. CDR3 DNA: TGTGCCAGCAGGTCTAGGACAGGGGCGAACACCGGGGAGCTGTTTTTT.

V is TRBV7-6 and J is TRBJ2-5; 10 bases agree with TRBD2. Per the germline V gene, CDR1 is SGHVS and CDR2 is FNYEAQ. This CDR3 comprises 16 residues. With V trimmed by 4 bases and J by 6 bases, 11 bases remained unmatched. In nucleotides, the CDR3 is TGTGCCAGCAGCTCCTCTAGCGGGAGTAAGTTAAAGACCCAGTACTTC. Its translation: CASSSSSGSKLKTQYF.